This is a list of T cell receptor beta chains from one sample in a study of blood T cell repertoires in COVID-19. Using immunoSEQ multiplex PCR, the repertoire was profiled, and TCRdb retains in-frame clones only, with some absent. The sample includes more than 250,000 clones, 80% to 90% of them seen just once. The specimen sequenced was peripheral blood. These receptors came from a woman in her 50s with acute or convalescent COVID-19. CDR3s include the opening cysteine and the closing phenylalanine or tryptophan. The D gene is left open where the match is weak. Expanded clones are given a class, and other clones once, few, many or no size at all.

v_gene,abundance,j_gene,d_gene,CDR3aa,CDR3nt
TRBV7-8,.,TRBJ1-1,TRBD1,CASSSRTGDITEAFF,TGTGCCAGCAGCTCGCGGACAGGGGACATCACTGAAGCTTTCTTT
TRBV2,.,TRBJ1-5,.,CASTPGERPQHF,TGTGCCAGCACCCCTGGGGAGCGGCCCCAGCATTTT
TRBV30,.,TRBJ1-3,.,CAWSPGAGNTIYF,TGTGCCTGGTCACCAGGCGCAGGAAACACCATATATTTT
TRBV7-2,.,TRBJ2-1,.,CASSVEGLTYNEQFF,TGTGCCAGCAGCGTGGAGGGCCTCACCTACAATGAGCAGTTCTTC
TRBV12-3/TRBV12-4,once,TRBJ1-5,.,CASLDSNQPQHF,TGTGCCAGCCTGGACAGTAATCAGCCCCAGCATTTT
TRBV30,.,TRBJ1-3,.,CAWSLKAGGNTIYF,TGTGCCTGGAGTCTCAAGGCAGGGGGAAACACCATATATTTT
TRBV30,few,TRBJ2-1,TRBD2,CAWSVGWTSGYNEQFF,TGTGCCTGGAGTGTAGGGTGGACTAGCGGGTACAATGAGCAGTTCTTC
TRBV27,.,TRBJ1-1,.,CASSLSTFYTEAFF,TGTGCCAGCAGTTTATCCACATTTTATACTGAAGCTTTCTTT
TRBV3-1/TRBV3-2,.,TRBJ2-1,TRBD2,CASSPSGRGEQFF,TGTGCCAGCAGCCCCAGCGGGAGGGGTGAGCAGTTCTTC
TRBV19,.,TRBJ1-5,TRBD1,CASSRSRDRDPQHF,TGTGCCAGTAGTAGGTCCCGGGACAGGGATCCCCAGCATTTT
TRBV7-9,.,TRBJ1-1,.,CASSRMDSPTEAFF,TGTGCCAGCAGCCGGATGGACAGCCCCACTGAAGCTTTCTTT
TRBV6-6,.,TRBJ2-3,TRBD1,CASSLHWGTGGIDTQYF,TGTGCCAGCAGTCTTCATTGGGGGACAGGGGGCATAGATACGCAGTATTTT
TRBV12-5,.,TRBJ2-1,.,CASGRTLGGYNEQFF,TGTGCTAGTGGCCGGACGCTCGGGGGTTACAATGAGCAGTTCTTC
TRBV7-2,.,TRBJ1-1,.,CASSLSRWNTEAFF,TGTGCCAGCAGCTTAAGTCGGTGGAACACTGAAGCTTTCTTT
TRBV30,.,TRBJ1-6,.,CAWSRLNDSPLHF,TGTGCCTGGAGCCGACTGAATGACTCACCCCTCCACTTT
TRBV7-8,.,TRBJ1-4,.,CASSPRGPNEKLFF,TGTGCCAGCAGCCCTCGAGGCCCGAATGAAAAACTGTTTTTT
TRBV19,.,TRBJ2-3,TRBD1,CASSADHRGPDTQYF,TGTGCCAGTAGTGCCGATCACAGGGGTCCAGATACGCAGTATTTT
TRBV13,.,TRBJ2-7,.,CASSSTSYEQYF,TGTGCCAGCAGTTCCACATCATACGAGCAGTACTTC